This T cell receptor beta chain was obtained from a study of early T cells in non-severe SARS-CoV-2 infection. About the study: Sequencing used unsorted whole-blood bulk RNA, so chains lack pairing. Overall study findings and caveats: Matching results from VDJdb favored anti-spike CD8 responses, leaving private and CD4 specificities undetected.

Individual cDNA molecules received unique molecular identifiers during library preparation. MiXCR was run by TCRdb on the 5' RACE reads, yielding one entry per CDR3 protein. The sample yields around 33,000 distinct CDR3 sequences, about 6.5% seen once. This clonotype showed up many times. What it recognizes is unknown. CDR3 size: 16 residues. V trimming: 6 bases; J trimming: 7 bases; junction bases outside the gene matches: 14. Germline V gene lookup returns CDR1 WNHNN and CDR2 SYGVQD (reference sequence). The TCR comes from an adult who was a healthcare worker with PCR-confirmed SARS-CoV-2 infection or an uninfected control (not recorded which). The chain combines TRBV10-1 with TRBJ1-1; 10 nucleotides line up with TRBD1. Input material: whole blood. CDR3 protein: CASSGAPGQGDREAFF. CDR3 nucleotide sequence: TGCGCCAGCAGCGGGGCCCCTGGACAGGGGGACCGTGAAGCTTTCTTT.